This record covers a single T cell receptor beta chain. Its antigen is still unknown. Compared with germline, one end of the junction differs, possibly owing to a read error. This entry is derived from a study of post-analysis software for immune sequencing data. Study-wide context: Several disease courses (relapsing-remitting, secondary progressive and progressive-relapsing) of multiple sclerosis were included. Findings and caveats of the study: Samples prepared in the same batch strongly co-clustered by F measure. Controls showed lower frequencies than patients for roughly five TRBV segments, and TRBV5-6, TRBV5-1 and TRBV20-1 were among these. Patients with multiple sclerosis recorded significantly lower normalized Chao1 diversity than controls, the study found.

The germline gives CDR1 SEHNR, CDR2 FQNEAQ (reference sequence). The CDR3 is 15 amino acids. Unique molecular identifiers were built into the TCR beta cDNA libraries. Each sample of about 0.95 to 11 million input T cells yielded roughly 500,000 cDNA molecules, so each molecule approximated one T cell. TCRdb redid the calling of the PCR reads with MiXCR, one entry per CDR3 protein. Found here are about half a million distinct CDR3 sequences, approximately 34% of them singletons; the top ten hold about 5.6%. The source of this sequence is a girl aged 2-17 years with multiple sclerosis. Sequenced: blood. The rearrangement joins TRBV7-9 to TRBJ2-4, with 7 bases lining up with TRBD2. Here the CDR3 reads CASSPDRLAKSIQYF. In DNA, the CDR3 is TGTGCCAGCAGCCCCGACCGACTAGCCAAAAGCATTCAGTACTTC.